These 13 T cell receptor beta chains were sequenced from one sample in a study of monozygotic twins with inflammatory bowel disease. TCRdb re-called the 5' RACE reads and gives one entry per CDR3 protein, without DNA. Its table lists 310,000 or so distinct CDR3 sequences. Sequences were obtained from blood. These receptors all stem from a human donor with ulcerative colitis or Crohn's disease, or a healthy co-twin of an affected twin (not recorded which).

V is TRBV18 and J is TRBJ2-5; there is no DNA to check the TCRdb D call of TRBD1. The CDR3 has 15 amino acids. Looked up from germline, CDR1 is KGHSH and CDR2 is LQKENI. The chain's CDR3 is CASSPYTGQGETQYF.

The J gene is TRBJ2-7, the V gene TRBV27; TCRdb's D gene call, TRBD1, goes unchecked for lack of DNA. From germline, CDR1 is MNHEY and CDR2 SMNVEV (reference sequence). The CDR3 is 15 amino acids. CDR3 sequence: CASSRTGQGFYEQYF.

J is TRBJ2-1 and V is TRBV3-1; TCRdb returns TRBD2, unconfirmable since there is no DNA. In germline, CDR1 is LGHDT, CDR2 YNNKEL (reference sequence). This CDR3 contains 16 residues. The CDR3 here is CASTSLAGGRYNEQFF.

The chain couples TRBV27 to TRBJ2-5. CDR1 is MNHEY and CDR2 is SMNVEV in the germline V gene (reference sequence). This CDR3 has 14 residues. CDR3: CASKQRGYQETQYF.

V gene TRBV4-3 combines with J gene TRBJ2-7; as DNA is missing, the TRBD1 call by TCRdb cannot be tested. This CDR3 has 15 amino acids. From germline, CDR1 is LGHNA and CDR2 YSLEER. Here the CDR3 reads CASSQVGAGVHEQYF.

The genes are TRBV30 and TRBJ2-5; TCRdb designates TRBD1, a call that cannot be tested without DNA. Germline V gene data show CDR1 as GTSNPN and CDR2 as SVGIG (reference sequence). This CDR3 spans 12 amino acids. The CDR3 loop reads CAWFRDGETQYF.

V usage is TRBV15 and J usage is TRBJ2-5; TCRdb's D gene call, TRBD1, goes unchecked for lack of DNA. Germline assignment: CDR1 LNHNV and CDR2 YYDKDF (reference sequence). This CDR3 is built from 16 residues. The CDR3 loop reads CATSSPDRALRETQYF. The full variable domain, its missing parts supplied by reference TRBV15 and TRBJ2-5, is DAMVIQNPRYQVTQFGKPVTLSCSQTLNHNVMYWYQQKSSQAPKLLFHYYDKDFNNEADTPDNFQSRRPNTSFCFLDIRSPGLGDTAMYLCATSSPDRALRETQYFGPGTRLLVL.

The chain carries TRBV4-1 and TRBJ2-1; the D gene TCRdb calls, TRBD1, cannot be checked with no DNA. Germline V gene lookup returns CDR1 MGHRA and CDR2 YSYEKL. This CDR3 has 13 amino acids. CDR3: CASSQLGTDEQFF.

The chain is built from TRBV15 and TRBJ1-6. Germline CDR1 reads LNHNV; CDR2 reads YYDKDF (reference sequence). The length of the CDR3 is 13 residues. The CDR3 here is CATSRVGGAPLHF.

The V gene is TRBV4-1, the J gene TRBJ2-3; the D gene TCRdb calls, TRBD2, cannot be checked with no DNA. The CDR3 spans 15 residues. The germline gives CDR1 MGHRA, CDR2 YSYEKL. The CDR3 sequence is CASSKLAGATDTQYF.

This rearrangement joins TRBV7-9 to TRBJ1-1. Germline CDR1 and CDR2: SEHNR and FQNEAQ (reference sequence). The CDR3 length is 12 residues. CDR3 amino acids: CASRPFVPEAFF.

This rearrangement joins TRBV20-1 to TRBJ1-1; TCRdb's D call, TRBD1, is unchecked because there is no DNA. There are 13 residues in the CDR3. Germline V CDR1 and CDR2: DFQATT, SNEGSKA (reference sequence). The CDR3 sequence is CSARTPGVTEAFF.

The V and J genes are TRBV10-1 and TRBJ2-5; TCRdb reports TRBD2, a call that lacks DNA to check it against. Germline CDR1 and CDR2: WNHNN and SYGVQD (reference sequence). The CDR3 loop spans 15 amino acids. The CDR3 protein is CASSDSSGVQETQYF.